Listed below are T cell receptor beta chains from one sample, sequenced in a study of radiotherapy plus CTLA-4 blockade in lung cancer. Only in-frame clones appear in the TCRdb table, and some are missing; sequencing was by immunoSEQ multiplex PCR. Of more than 75,000 clones detected, about 87% appear once; the ten largest clones hold roughly 0.95%. The starting material was peripheral blood, obtained from a patient treated with radiotherapy plus ipilimumab. These receptors came from a human donor with non-small cell lung cancer who had stable disease on radiotherapy plus ipilimumab. Each CDR3 is given without its conserved first and last residue. Fields, in order: clone size, V gene, J gene, CDR3 protein. Clone size, where shown, is once, few, many, or a class for clones that have expanded.

clone size: once
V gene: TRBV19
J gene: TRBJ2-3
CDR3 protein: ASSIVGAGTDTQY

clone size: -
V gene: TRBV29-1
J gene: TRBJ2-3
CDR3 protein: SVLAGQLTDTQY

clone size: once
V gene: TRBV9
J gene: TRBJ1-6
CDR3 protein: ASSVAGDNSPLH

clone size: few
V gene: TRBV10-3
J gene: TRBJ1-2
CDR3 protein: AIGDGGNYGYT

clone size: -
V gene: TRBV6-5
J gene: TRBJ2-7
CDR3 protein: ASSYSNPGWPYEQY

clone size: -
V gene: TRBV5-4
J gene: TRBJ2-5
CDR3 protein: ASSFWDVTEETQY

clone size: -
V gene: TRBV29-1
J gene: TRBJ1-1
CDR3 protein: SVVKGTNTEAF

clone size: -
V gene: TRBV19
J gene: TRBJ2-1
CDR3 protein: ASSAYNEQF

clone size: -
V gene: TRBV9
J gene: TRBJ2-5
CDR3 protein: ASSVGTSGGTQETQY

clone size: few
V gene: TRBV7-9
J gene: TRBJ2-3
CDR3 protein: ASSMDRGRADTQY

clone size: -
V gene: TRBV7-9
J gene: TRBJ2-5
CDR3 protein: ASRLARQETQY

clone size: -
V gene: TRBV9
J gene: TRBJ1-1
CDR3 protein: ASSVRDRGSEAF

clone size: -
V gene: TRBV9
J gene: TRBJ2-1
CDR3 protein: ASSVGSYNEQF

clone size: -
V gene: TRBV5-1
J gene: TRBJ1-1
CDR3 protein: ASSPTGNTEAF

clone size: -
V gene: TRBV19
J gene: TRBJ1-2
CDR3 protein: ASSLDRFANYGYT

clone size: -
V gene: TRBV29-1
J gene: TRBJ2-5
CDR3 protein: SVADGPQETQY

clone size: few
V gene: TRBV30
J gene: TRBJ2-6
CDR3 protein: AGTGGRVIGGANVLT

clone size: -
V gene: TRBV2
J gene: TRBJ2-7
CDR3 protein: ASSELKSAYYEQY

clone size: -
V gene: TRBV28
J gene: TRBJ2-3
CDR3 protein: AISRTAGTDTQY

clone size: -
V gene: TRBV9
J gene: TRBJ1-1
CDR3 protein: ASSVVGALNTEAF

clone size: -
V gene: TRBV21-1
J gene: TRBJ1-5
CDR3 protein: ASSKGRDRLCNSNQPQH

clone size: -
V gene: TRBV6-1
J gene: TRBJ2-1
CDR3 protein: ASSTTEYNEQF

clone size: few
V gene: TRBV6-1
J gene: TRBJ1-2
CDR3 protein: ASSSTRGGGYT

clone size: -
V gene: TRBV6-1
J gene: TRBJ1-5
CDR3 protein: ASSGAGGGWQPQH

clone size: -
V gene: TRBV7-9
J gene: TRBJ1-1
CDR3 protein: ASSLGGGTEAF

clone size: -
V gene: TRBV7-3
J gene: TRBJ2-7
CDR3 protein: ASSFGTGELSYEQY

clone size: -
V gene: TRBV11-1
J gene: TRBJ2-1
CDR3 protein: ASSGRLADEQF

clone size: -
V gene: TRBV28
J gene: TRBJ1-1
CDR3 protein: ASSPTPRGRTEAF

clone size: -
V gene: TRBV5-5
J gene: TRBJ1-2
CDR3 protein: ASSLPGSYGYT

clone size: -
V gene: TRBV5-8
J gene: TRBJ2-3
CDR3 protein: ASSPRQGDTQY

clone size: -
V gene: TRBV19
J gene: TRBJ1-2
CDR3 protein: ASSIGAGINYGYT

clone size: -
V gene: TRBV29-1
J gene: TRBJ1-3
CDR3 protein: SATDLGSGNTIY

clone size: once
V gene: TRBV6-1
J gene: TRBJ2-7
CDR3 protein: ASSDLGILFSYEQY

clone size: -
V gene: TRBV27
J gene: TRBJ2-2
CDR3 protein: ASSPRLAVSGELF

clone size: -
V gene: TRBV2
J gene: TRBJ2-1
CDR3 protein: ASSGYQAGEQF

clone size: -
V gene: TRBV19
J gene: TRBJ1-6
CDR3 protein: ASSTGQGGSSPLH

clone size: few
V gene: TRBV5-6
J gene: TRBJ2-1
CDR3 protein: ASIGLKVYEQF

clone size: -
V gene: TRBV14
J gene: TRBJ2-5
CDR3 protein: ASSQPDRDRETQY

clone size: -
V gene: TRBV7-9
J gene: TRBJ2-5
CDR3 protein: ASSYRDTIGETQY

clone size: -
V gene: TRBV7-9
J gene: TRBJ1-3
CDR3 protein: ASSSPFGGGGNTIY

clone size: -
V gene: TRBV9
J gene: TRBJ2-2
CDR3 protein: ASSSGTSGKSGELF

clone size: -
V gene: TRBV6-5
J gene: TRBJ1-4
CDR3 protein: ASSYTGGGKLF

clone size: -
V gene: TRBV28
J gene: TRBJ1-4
CDR3 protein: ASSSTGTGNEKLF

clone size: -
V gene: TRBV7-8
J gene: TRBJ1-4
CDR3 protein: ASSRGQGSEKLF

clone size: -
V gene: TRBV28
J gene: TRBJ2-1
CDR3 protein: ATKETVTNEQF

clone size: -
V gene: TRBV28
J gene: TRBJ1-4
CDR3 protein: ASSQTLNEKLF

clone size: -
V gene: TRBV27
J gene: TRBJ2-5
CDR3 protein: ASSLSNSLETQY

clone size: -
V gene: TRBV6-5
J gene: TRBJ1-6
CDR3 protein: ASSTTGVQSPLH

clone size: once
V gene: TRBV5-1
J gene: TRBJ2-7
CDR3 protein: ASSLVGHTSDEQY

clone size: -
V gene: TRBV6-5
J gene: TRBJ2-7
CDR3 protein: ATKDRGGPYEQY

clone size: -
V gene: TRBV7-3
J gene: TRBJ2-1
CDR3 protein: ASSLGGEAYNEQF

clone size: -
V gene: TRBV18
J gene: TRBJ2-7
CDR3 protein: ASSKDRGAYEQY

clone size: -
V gene: TRBV11-2
J gene: TRBJ2-2
CDR3 protein: ASSSAGLANTGELF

clone size: few
V gene: TRBV7-7
J gene: TRBJ2-5
CDR3 protein: ASSLAGQGETQY